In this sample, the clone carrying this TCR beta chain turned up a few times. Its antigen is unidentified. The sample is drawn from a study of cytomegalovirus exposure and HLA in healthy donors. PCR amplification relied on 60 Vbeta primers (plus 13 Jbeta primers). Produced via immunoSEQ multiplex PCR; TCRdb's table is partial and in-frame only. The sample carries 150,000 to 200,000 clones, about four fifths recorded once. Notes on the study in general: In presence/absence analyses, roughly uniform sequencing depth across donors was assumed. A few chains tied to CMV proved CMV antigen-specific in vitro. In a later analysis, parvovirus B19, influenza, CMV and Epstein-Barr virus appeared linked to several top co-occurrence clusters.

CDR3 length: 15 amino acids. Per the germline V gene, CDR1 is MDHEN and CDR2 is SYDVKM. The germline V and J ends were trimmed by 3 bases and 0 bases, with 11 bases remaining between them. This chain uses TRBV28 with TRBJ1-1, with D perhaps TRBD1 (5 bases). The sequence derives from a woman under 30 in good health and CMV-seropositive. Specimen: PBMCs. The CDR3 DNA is TGTGCCAGCAGTTTGTATCGACAGTTGAACACTGAAGCTTTCTTT. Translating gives CASSLYRQLNTEAFF. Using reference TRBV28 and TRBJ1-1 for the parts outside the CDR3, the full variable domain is DVKVTQSSRYLVKRTGEKVFLECVQDMDHENMFWYRQDPGLGLRLIYFSYDVKMKEKGDIPEGYSVSREKKERFSLILESASTNQTSMYLCASSLYRQLNTEAFFGQGTRLTVV.